The source of this TCR beta chain is a study of T cells in localized non-small cell lung cancer. CDR1 is SGHDN, CDR2 FVKESK, per germline. The CDR3 consists of 14 residues. The trim removed 5 bases at V and 5 bases at J, leaving 9 bases unmatched. Profiled with immunoSEQ multiplex PCR; TCRdb holds only in-frame clones, not every one. The sample records roughly 3,000 clones, around 24% being singletons. Overall study findings and caveats: Appearance in adjacent lung was seen for a median about 59 of the top 100 tumor clones. The study found T cell clonality highest in uninvolved adjacent lung, above tumor. Because sequencing included only one region (of the tumor), heterogeneity remains possible.

As for this clone: What it binds is unknown.

The receptor was isolated from a male donor aged 60 or over with stage II lung adenocarcinoma. Material: lung tumor tissue, obtained before any cancer treatment. The chain recombines TRBV14 with TRBJ2-7; 7 positions agree with TRBD1. CDR3 residues: CASSSFTGDHEQYF. For the CDR3, the DNA is TGTGCCAGCAGCTCCTTTACAGGGGACCACGAGCAGTACTTC.